Detailed here is one T cell receptor (beta chain). Its antigen is unidentified. V was trimmed by 2 bases and J by 5 bases, leaving 21 bases between them. Germline V gene sequence: CDR1 GTSNPN, CDR2 SVGIG (reference sequence). The CDR3 is 16 residues long. Sequencing used immunoSEQ multiplex PCR; TCRdb keeps in-frame clones, though not all of them. The profile shows 130,000 or so clones, about 89% of them singletons. These data belong to a study of T cell responses to AZD1222 COVID-19 vaccine. Findings of the study overall: Only a handful of AZD1222 recipients tested seropositive at baseline.

This specimen consisted of peripheral blood, obtained on day 0 of AZD1222 vaccination. This TCR was recovered from an adult in good health. The genes are TRBV30 and TRBJ1-2, with a weak D call TRBD1 (6 bases). The CDR3 nucleotides are TGTGCCTGGAGTATACTACCCTTCGGGGGCAATTATGGCTACACCTTC. Its translation: CAWSILPFGGNYGYTF.